This TCR beta chain was sequenced in a study of shared clonotypes between healthy human individuals. Background on the study: Contributing individuals were two females and a few males aged 18 to 49.

Turning to this clone: Its antigen remains unidentified.

Whole-study findings and limits: Genetic and exposure-history diversity was limited by the small donor number.

Replicate PCRs for unsorted PBMC used approximately 320 ng DNA (about 27,000 T cell genomes). Original processing notes: Junction-only immunoSEQ sequences carried no quality scores, so filtering differed. TCRdb's table, derived via immunoSEQ multiplex PCR, lists solely in-frame clones and lacks some. The V and J calls and the clone size are those of that table, but D and trimming were determined from the DNA. The sample carries roughly 500,000 clones, 79% recorded once. V lost 5 bases and J 6 bases, leaving 9 bases between the germline ends. This CDR3 has 11 amino acids. Germline V gene sequence: CDR1 DFQATT, CDR2 SNEGSKA (reference sequence).

V is TRBV20-1 and J is TRBJ2-3, with D possibly called TRBD1 or TRBD2 (5 bases each). This sequence originates from a woman in her thirties or forties in good health. Some clones in this sample may be carry-over from other donors' samples. What was sequenced was PBMCs. CDR3 DNA sequence: TGCAGTGCTTCACGGGGCGATACGCAGTATTTT. Translation: CSASRGDTQYF.